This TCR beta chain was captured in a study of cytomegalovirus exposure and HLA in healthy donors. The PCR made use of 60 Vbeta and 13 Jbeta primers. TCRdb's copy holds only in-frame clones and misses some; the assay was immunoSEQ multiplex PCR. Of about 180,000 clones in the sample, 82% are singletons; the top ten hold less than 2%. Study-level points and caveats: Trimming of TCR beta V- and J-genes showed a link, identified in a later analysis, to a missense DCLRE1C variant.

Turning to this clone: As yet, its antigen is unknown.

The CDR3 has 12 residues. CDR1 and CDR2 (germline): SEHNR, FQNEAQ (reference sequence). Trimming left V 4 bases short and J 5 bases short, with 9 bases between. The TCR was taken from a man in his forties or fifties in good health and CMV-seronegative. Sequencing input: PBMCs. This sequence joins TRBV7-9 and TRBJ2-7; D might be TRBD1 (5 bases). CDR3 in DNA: TGTGCCAGCAGCTCGCTAGGGGACGAGCAGTACTTC. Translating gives CASSSLGDEQYF. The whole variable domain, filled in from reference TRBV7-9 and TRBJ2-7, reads DTGVSQNPRHKITKRGQNVTFRCDPISEHNRLYWYRQTLGQGPEFLTYFQNEAQLEKSRLLSDRFSAERPKGSFSTLEIQRTEQGDSAMYLCASSSLGDEQYFGPGTRLTVT.